The T cell receptor beta chain under discussion was sequenced for a study of T cell responses to AZD1222 COVID-19 vaccine. Germline V gives CDR1 SGHNT, CDR2 YYREEE (reference sequence). J lost 3 bases, V lost 1 base, and 4 bases had no gene match. The CDR3 has 16 amino acids. Only in-frame clones appear in the TCRdb table, and some are missing; sequencing was by immunoSEQ multiplex PCR. This sample yields about 140,000 clones, of which more than 70% are seen a single time; 2.5% to 3.5% belongs to the top ten. Study-level points and caveats: The breadth and depth of Spike-specific TCRs increased once two AZD1222 doses had been given. Reportedly, close to half of spike-specific TCRs are directed against unmutated variant regions. Clonal diversity may have been underestimated, and the donors were mostly white British, with more females than males.

A note on this clone: Its antigen is still unknown.

The sample here was peripheral blood, taken on day 0 of AZD1222 vaccination. The sequence came from an adult in good health. V is TRBV5-4 and J is TRBJ2-2, with TRBD2 matching over 9 bases. DNA for the CDR3: TGTGCCAGCAGCTTGTGGCCTAGCGGGGACACCGGGGAGCTGTTTTTT. Its protein is CASSLWPSGDTGELFF.